This record concerns one T cell receptor (beta chain) sequence. It was with 60 Vbeta and 13 Jbeta primers that the PCR ran. Measured with immunoSEQ multiplex PCR; TCRdb has only the in-frame clones, and not every one. Of 150,000 or so clones listed, around four fifths are singletons. The entry originates in a study of cytomegalovirus exposure and HLA in healthy donors. This TCR was recovered from a young woman in good health and CMV-seronegative. Input material: PBMCs.

The CDR3 DNA follows: TGCGCCAGCAGCTTGATGGGGGAGGATCAGCCCCAGCATTTT. Translating it yields CASSLMGEDQPQHF. The gene calls are TRBV5-1 and TRBJ1-5, with a possible D match to TRBD1 (5 bases). Trimming removed 1 base from V and 5 bases from J, with 10 bases in between. CDR3 length equals 14 residues. CDR1 and CDR2 from the germline V gene are SGHRS and YFSETQ.